The clone carrying this TCR beta chain was seen a handful of times. The target antigen is unknown. V lost 1 base and J lost 2, with 12 bases in between. Germline CDR1 reads LGHNA; CDR2 reads YSLEER. The CDR3 loop spans 16 amino acids. This sample stems from a study of response to subunit inactivated influenza vaccine. Study-wide points: Every seasonal influenza vaccination brings in few new T cells, the authors suggested.

TCRdb recomputed calls from the RT-PCR reads with MiXCR, one row per CDR3 protein. The profile covers 800,000 to 1,000,000 distinct CDR3 sequences, with less than 25% appearing a single time and approximately 10% taken by the ten largest. V and J are TRBV4-3 and TRBJ1-3; no reliable D call. The sequence came from a man aged 50 to 60 who received an inactivated influenza vaccine. Specimen: PBMCs from blood, collected around 5 days after vaccination. The CDR3 coding sequence is TGCGCCAGCAGCCAAGGATTCGGAGGGCCTGGAAACACCATATATTTT. Its translation: CASSQGFGGPGNTIYF.